The 9 T cell receptor beta chains below all came from one sample that was sequenced in a study of blood T cell repertoires in COVID-19. Produced via immunoSEQ multiplex PCR; TCRdb's table is partial and in-frame only. This table holds over 250,000 clones, approximately 84% found once. Sequenced sample: peripheral blood. All receptors derive from a human donor with COVID-19, enrolled during active disease. The donor label of this sample is uncertain.

The V call is TRBV28, the J call TRBJ2-7; the D gene is possibly TRBD2 (6 bases). Germline V CDR1 and CDR2: MDHEN, SYDVKM. The V gene lost 6 bases and the J gene lost 4 bases, with 10 bases spanning the gap. This CDR3 is 12 amino acids long. The CDR3 reads CASSKGRYEQYF. The CDR3 coding sequence is TGTGCCAGCAGCAAAGGGAGGTACGAGCAGTACTTC.

The chain couples TRBV28 to TRBJ1-5; tentative D call: TRBD1 (6 bases). Germline CDR1 MDHEN, CDR2 SYDVKM. The CDR3 runs to 15 residues. Trimming left V 5 bases short and J 2 bases short, with 13 bases between. DNA of the CDR3: TGTGCCAGCAGTCCAAGACAGGTCGGCAATCAGCCCCAGCATTTT. It specifies CASSPRQVGNQPQHF.

The chain has TRBV28 and TRBJ1-2, with D perhaps TRBD1 (6 bases). The CDR3 length is 13 residues. The ends were cut back, 3 bases at V and 4 bases at J, with 9 bases in the middle. Looked up from germline, CDR1 is MDHEN and CDR2 is SYDVKM. The CDR3 DNA is TGTGCCAGCAGTTTTGGGGGCGGCTATGGCTACACCTTC. Its protein product is CASSFGGGYGYTF.

The chain recombines TRBV29-1 with TRBJ2-7; 9 bases agree with TRBD1. V dropped 7 bases and J dropped 2; count of bases not matched to a gene: 6. The CDR3 is 13 amino acids. Germline-derived CDR1 and CDR2 are SQVTM and ANQGSEA. The CDR3 is CSGGQGQAYEQYF. The CDR3 region has the DNA TGCAGCGGAGGACAGGGGCAAGCCTACGAGCAGTACTTC.

The chain joins TRBV4-1 to TRBJ2-5, with TRBD2 matching 8 bases. This CDR3 spans 14 amino acids. Germline V gene lookup returns CDR1 MGHRA and CDR2 YSYEKL. V shed 4 bases, J shed 3 bases, and the junction held 4 bases outside the gene matches. CDR3 nucleotide sequence: TGCGCCAGCAGCCCAGCGGGAGCCGAAGAGACCCAGTACTTC. Encoded protein: CASSPAGAEETQYF.

This clone appeared once. The gene calls are TRBV30 and TRBJ2-7, with 9 bases identical to TRBD2. CDR1 GTSNPN and CDR2 SVGIG come from the germline V gene (reference sequence). CDR3 size: 14 residues. V lost 5 bases, J lost 3 bases, and 8 bases stayed unmatched. CDR3 region: CAWGRLAGHYEQYF. CDR3 coding DNA: TGTGCCTGGGGTCGGCTAGCGGGACACTACGAGCAGTACTTC.

V and J are TRBV29-1 and TRBJ1-1; D ambiguous. Germline CDR1 and CDR2: SQVTM and ANQGSEA. V lost 2 bases to trimming and J lost 0 bases, with 10 bases between them. The CDR3 sequence is 14 residues long. In DNA, the CDR3 is TGCAGCGTTGAACGAACAGCAATGAACACTGAAGCTTTCTTT. Protein sequence: CSVERTAMNTEAFF.

Here the CDR3 DNA reads TGTGCCTGGAGCGAGGGACACTCCACCTTCAATGAGCAGTTCTTC. Encoded protein: CAWSEGHSTFNEQFF. The gene calls are TRBV30 and TRBJ2-1, with D perhaps TRBD1 (6 bases). Trimming stripped 3 bases from V and 6 bases from J, with 18 bases between. CDR3 size: 15 residues. From germline, CDR1 is GTSNPN and CDR2 SVGIG (reference sequence).

The V and J genes are TRBV18 and TRBJ2-7; TRBD1 is a possible D gene (5 bases). There are 14 residues in the CDR3. Germline CDR1 and CDR2: KGHSH and LQKENI. V was pared by 2 bases and J by 0 bases, with 8 bases between. CDR3 in amino acids: CASSPKGDSYEQYF. The CDR3 DNA reads as TGTGCCAGCTCACCAAAAGGGGACTCCTACGAGCAGTACTTC. Together with reference TRBV18 and TRBJ2-7, the CDR3 gives the full variable domain: NAGVMQNPRHLVRRRGQEARLRCSPMKGHSHVYWYRQLPEEGLKFMVYLQKENIIDESGMPKERFSAEFPKEGPSILRIQQVVRGDSAAYFCASSPKGDSYEQYFGPGTRLTVT.